This T cell receptor (beta chain) was documented in a study of monozygotic twins with inflammatory bowel disease. During cDNA synthesis, UMIs that each contained a 6-nucleotide sample barcode were added by means of template switching. From the 5' RACE reads, TCRdb lists one entry per CDR3 protein and no DNA. This sample's clone table lists 300,000 to 350,000 distinct CDR3 sequences. The CDR3 has 12 residues. Germline CDR1 SNHLY, CDR2 FYNNEI. Sequenced input: blood. The gene calls are TRBV2 and TRBJ2-5; checking the TCRdb D call of TRBD1 is not possible without DNA. This sequence originates from a human donor with ulcerative colitis or Crohn's disease, or a healthy co-twin of an affected twin (not recorded which). This CDR3 reads CASRGSQETQYF.